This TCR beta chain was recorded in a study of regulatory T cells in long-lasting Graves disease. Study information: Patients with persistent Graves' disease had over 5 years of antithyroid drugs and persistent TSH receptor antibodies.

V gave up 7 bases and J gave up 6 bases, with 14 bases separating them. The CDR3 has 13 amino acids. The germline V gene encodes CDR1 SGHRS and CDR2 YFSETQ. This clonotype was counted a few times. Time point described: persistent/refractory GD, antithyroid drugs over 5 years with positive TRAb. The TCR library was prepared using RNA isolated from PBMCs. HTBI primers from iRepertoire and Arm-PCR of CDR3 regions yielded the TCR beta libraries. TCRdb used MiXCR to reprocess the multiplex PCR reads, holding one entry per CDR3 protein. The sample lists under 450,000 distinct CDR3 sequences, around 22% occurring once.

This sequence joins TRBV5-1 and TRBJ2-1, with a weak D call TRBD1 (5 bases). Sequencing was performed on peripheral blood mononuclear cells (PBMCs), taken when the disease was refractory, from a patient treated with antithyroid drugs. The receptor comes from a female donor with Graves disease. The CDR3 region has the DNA TGCGCCAGCGCATTGACAGATTCCAATGAGCAGTTCTTC. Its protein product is CASALTDSNEQFF.